Here is one TCR beta chain with its context. This clone appeared a few times. The clone's antigen remains unknown. No clone much larger than this one lies a single base away; base qualities are absent. The immunoSEQ Assay, a bias-controlled multiplex PCR, was used to amplify TCRbeta CDR3 regions from genomic DNA. In the paper's pipeline: The number of nucleated cells in each sample was estimated by amplification of reference gene primers within the assay. Sequence reads were collapsed and filtered to measure the absolute abundance of every unique TCRbeta CDR3 rearrangement. For each sample, productive Simpson clonality was calculated as the square root of Simpson's diversity index across productive rearrangements. The source is immuneACCESS, and TCRdb retained only in-frame sequences with V and J called. Part of the clones is not carried over; for the studies checked, unresolved V genes explain less than half of this, and the remainder is unexplained. The D gene and trimming were derived from the DNA, and the V and J assignments and clone size from that table. The sample table holds roughly 240,000 clones, of which almost 85% were seen once. Clones ranked in the top ten supply 8.5% to 9.5% of the sample.

The record originates from a study of blood T cell repertoires in COVID-19 (dated by TCRdb to 2020 to 2022). As for the study more broadly: Samples covering the acute and convalescent phases of COVID-19 were provided by collaborators in the United States, Italy and Spain. The sample metadata nearly always contained a de-identified subject ID, COVID-19 status, age in years and sex. Samples came from the ongoing ImmuneRACE study (first 160 participants) plus 1,254 subjects from 6 global collaborators. Where available, HLA class I and class II types were obtained from metadata supplied by the sample provider rather than from assay-based typing. The prospective study material was composed of cDNA or gDNA derived from T cells, B-cell-depleted T cells, or PBMCs. A freely available public database, intended as a resource for researchers studying the immune response to SARS-CoV-2, is where the repertoires were released. The dataset comprised deeply sampled blood TCRbeta repertoires from subjects exposed to, actively infected with, or recovered from COVID-19.

The research as a whole found: How much clinical and demographic metadata was included differed by source and by participant, and the metadata was provided uncurated.

Participants in the prospective study were aged roughly 18 to 100 years, lived in some 24 United States geographic areas, and enrolled through a virtual design. To assign participants to cohorts, the prospective study relied on clinical history that participants themselves reported in a screening survey and a study questionnaire. Each participant in the prospective study had whole blood, serum and a nasopharyngeal or oropharyngeal swab collected by mobile phlebotomists. Prospective study participants could optionally give additional blood draws and questionnaires over a roughly 2-month period. Blood samples from the prospective study were shipped frozen or at room temperature prior to DNA extraction. The sequence was obtained from a woman aged 45-65 years with acute COVID-19. Specimen: PBMCs or T cells enriched from blood (not recorded which).

The sequenced DNA: TGCAGCGCCCCGGGACAGATCGGGGAGCTGTTTTTT. The resulting protein is CSAPGQIGELFF. The rearrangement joined TRBV29-1 to TRBJ2-2, and TRBD1 aligns with 7 junction nucleotides. Ends trimmed: V by 7 bases, J by 7 bases; bases unmatched to a gene: 6. Taken from cysteine to phenylalanine, the CDR3 has 12 residues. Just the 36-base CDR3 DNA is kept, in frame starting at base 1. CDR1 and CDR2, looked up from the germline V gene, are SQVTM and ANQGSEA.